This is a list of T cell receptor beta chains from one sample in a study of blood T cell repertoires in COVID-19. TCRdb's table, derived via immunoSEQ multiplex PCR, lists solely in-frame clones and lacks some. This sample has hundreds of thousands of clones; approximately 83% occur once, and the top ten carry roughly 3.5%. Specimen: PBMCs or T cells enriched from blood (not recorded which). Every receptor here comes from a woman between 35 and 50 years old with acute COVID-19. CDR3s include the opening cysteine and the closing phenylalanine or tryptophan. D genes are given only for firm matches. Some rows have no size entry. The others give once, few or many, or a class for an expanded clone.

length	size	J	D	V	CDR3	DNA
14	.	TRBJ1-2	TRBD1	TRBV29-1	CSVEDRVGIYGYTF	TGCAGCGTTGAGGACAGGGTGGGGATCTATGGCTACACCTTC
17	.	TRBJ2-2	TRBD2	TRBV5-6	CASSGARSGRASGELFF	TGTGCCAGCAGCGGGGCCCGGAGCGGGAGGGCCTCCGGGGAGCTGTTTTTT
13	.	TRBJ1-5	.	TRBV27	CASSLLSNQPQHF	TGTGCCAGCAGTTTATTAAGCAATCAGCCCCAGCATTTT
13	.	TRBJ2-7	.	TRBV5-1	CASSLVPTYEQYF	TGCGCCAGCAGCTTGGTCCCAACCTACGAGCAGTACTTC
17	.	TRBJ2-7	.	TRBV5-6	CASSLRAAVSGVLEQYF	TGTGCCAGCAGCTTACGAGCCGCGGTTAGCGGAGTCCTCGAGCAGTACTTC
16	.	TRBJ2-6	.	TRBV5-6	CASSLTSLSGANVLTF	TGTGCCAGCAGCTTGACTAGCCTCTCTGGGGCCAACGTCCTGACTTTC
15	.	TRBJ2-7	TRBD2	TRBV9	CASSRGASGSYEQYF	TGTGCCAGCAGCAGAGGGGCTAGCGGGAGCTACGAGCAGTACTTC
17	.	TRBJ2-1	TRBD2	TRBV4-1	CASSQEPPSGRKDEQFF	TGCGCCAGCAGCCAAGAACCGCCAAGCGGGAGGAAAGATGAGCAGTTCTTC
15	.	TRBJ1-2	TRBD1	TRBV5-1	CASSLDGDSLYGYTF	TGCGCCAGCAGCTTGGATGGGGACAGCCTCTATGGCTACACCTTC
16	.	TRBJ1-3	.	TRBV7-2	CASSRTTQDYGNTIYF	TGTGCCAGCAGTCGCACAACCCAGGATTATGGAAACACCATATATTTT
14	.	TRBJ2-7	TRBD2	TRBV6-5	CASIATSGSYEQYF	TGTGCCAGCATCGCGACTAGCGGGAGTTACGAGCAGTACTTC
16	.	TRBJ2-2	TRBD1	TRBV3-1/TRBV3-2	CASSRDRGENTGELFF	TGTGCCAGCAGCCGGGACAGGGGCGAAAACACCGGGGAGCTGTTTTTT
13	.	TRBJ1-1	.	TRBV4-1	CASSQDPGTEAFF	TGCGCCAGCAGCCAAGACCCCGGGACTGAAGCTTTCTTT
15	.	TRBJ2-7	.	TRBV19	CASSTSGGGGYEQYF	TGTGCCAGTAGTACCTCTGGGGGGGGCGGCTACGAGCAGTACTTC
16	.	TRBJ2-1	TRBD2	TRBV7-3	CASSLFGTSGRNEQFF	TGTGCCAGCAGCTTATTCGGGACTAGCGGGAGGAATGAGCAGTTCTTC
18	.	TRBJ2-1	.	TRBV14	CASSHLYRVGGTGNEQFF	TGTGCCAGCAGCCATCTATACAGGGTTGGGGGCACAGGCAATGAGCAGTTCTTC
15	.	TRBJ2-2	TRBD1	TRBV5-4	CASSVDRVSTGELFF	TGTGCCAGCAGCGTCGACAGGGTTTCCACCGGGGAGCTGTTTTTT
14	.	TRBJ2-1	.	TRBV18	CASSPVGVKNEQFF	TGTGCCAGCTCACCGGTAGGGGTAAAAAATGAGCAGTTCTTC
19	.	TRBJ2-4	.	TRBV5-1	CASSSGRDGPLLAKNIQYF	TGCGCCAGCAGCTCAGGGCGGGACGGACCCCTCTTAGCCAAAAACATTCAGTACTTC
13	.	TRBJ1-1	.	TRBV6-5	CASSRGFNTEAFF	TGTGCCAGCAGCCGGGGGTTTAACACTGAAGCTTTCTTT
16	.	TRBJ2-2	TRBD2	TRBV11-2	CASSLTSGIDTGELFF	TGTGCCAGCAGCTTGACTAGCGGGATTGACACCGGGGAGCTGTTTTTT
16	.	TRBJ2-1	TRBD2	TRBV5-4	CASSWGLAGGGNEQFF	TGTGCCAGCAGCTGGGGACTAGCGGGAGGGGGCAATGAGCAGTTCTTC
15	once	TRBJ1-2	.	TRBV27	CASSLTPTPNYGYTF	TGTGCCAGCAGTTTAACCCCCACACCTAACTATGGCTACACCTTC
15	.	TRBJ2-7	TRBD2	TRBV6-5	CASSYSASGRNEQYF	TGTGCCAGCAGTTACTCGGCTAGCGGGAGAAACGAGCAGTACTTC
15	.	TRBJ1-5	.	TRBV6-4	CASSEGQKWIQPQHF	TGTGCCAGCAGTGAGGGGCAAAAGTGGATTCAGCCCCAGCATTTT
13	.	TRBJ1-6	.	TRBV12-5	CASGSREDSPLHF	TGTGCTAGTGGTTCGCGAGAGGATTCACCCCTCCACTTT
14	.	TRBJ1-1	.	TRBV4-1	CASSQDYWNTEAFF	TGCGCCAGCAGCCAAGATTACTGGAACACTGAAGCTTTCTTT
12	.	TRBJ1-1	.	TRBV5-1	CASSPQGSEAFF	TGCGCCAGCAGCCCACAGGGATCTGAAGCTTTCTTT
14	.	TRBJ1-4	.	TRBV6-5	CASSYSGTNEKLFF	TGTGCCAGCAGTTACTCCGGAACTAATGAAAAACTGTTTTTT
12	few	TRBJ1-1	.	TRBV18	CASSRTNTEAFF	TGTGCCAGCTCACGGACTAACACTGAAGCTTTCTTT
16	.	TRBJ2-7	TRBD2	TRBV29-1	CSVGGLAGGNSYEQYF	TGCAGCGTTGGCGGACTAGCGGGAGGCAACTCCTACGAGCAGTACTTC
15	.	TRBJ2-7	.	TRBV5-8	CASSSNVESSYEQYF	TGTGCCAGCAGCTCCAACGTAGAGAGCTCCTACGAGCAGTACTTC
18	.	TRBJ1-1	TRBD1	TRBV10-1	CASSESRGLGGGETEAFF	TGCGCCAGCAGTGAGTCAAGGGGCCTCGGAGGGGGCGAAACTGAAGCTTTCTTT
15	.	TRBJ2-7	TRBD2	TRBV5-1	CASSLVGSGNYEQYF	TGCGCCAGCAGCTTGGTCGGTAGCGGGAACTACGAGCAGTACTTC
19	.	TRBJ2-5	TRBD2	TRBV5-1	CASSPVGPGLAGGQETQYF	TGCGCCAGCAGCCCCGTGGGTCCGGGACTAGCGGGAGGACAAGAGACCCAGTACTTC
13	once	TRBJ2-1	.	TRBV30	CAWRGGQFGEQFF	TGTGCCTGGAGAGGGGGACAATTCGGTGAGCAGTTCTTC
12	.	TRBJ2-7	.	TRBV19	CASSIVGREQYF	TGTGCCAGTAGTATAGTGGGCCGGGAGCAGTACTTC
15	.	TRBJ1-6	TRBD1	TRBV5-1	CASSPWDREGSPLHF	TGCGCCAGCAGCCCCTGGGACAGGGAGGGTTCACCCCTCCACTTT
13	.	TRBJ1-5	.	TRBV12-1	CEVGSSSNQPQHF	TGCGAGGTAGGTTCTTCCAGCAATCAGCCCCAGCATTTT
16	.	TRBJ2-3	.	TRBV5-1	CASSLDARGSADTQYF	TGCGCCAGCAGCTTGGATGCCAGGGGAAGTGCAGATACGCAGTATTTT
17	.	TRBJ2-1	TRBD2	TRBV7-9	CASSSRTSGREYNEQFF	TGTGCCAGCAGCTCACGGACTAGCGGGAGGGAGTACAATGAGCAGTTCTTC
12	.	TRBJ1-5	.	TRBV18	CASSRGGGGQHF	TGTGCCAGCTCCCGGGGAGGGGGTGGTCAGCATTTT
14	.	TRBJ1-2	.	TRBV10-3	CAIKGYGGADGYTF	TGTGCCATCAAAGGATACGGTGGGGCCGATGGCTACACCTTC
11	.	TRBJ1-2	.	TRBV30	CAWGRGDGYTF	TGTGCCTGGGGACGGGGGGATGGCTACACCTTC
14	few	TRBJ2-7	TRBD1	TRBV7-9	CASNPTGETYEQYF	TGTGCCAGCAATCCAACAGGGGAGACCTACGAGCAGTACTTC
14	.	TRBJ1-1	TRBD1	TRBV7-9	CASSSTRGQQQAFF	TGTGCCAGCAGTTCGACCCGGGGACAGCAGCAAGCTTTCTTT
14	.	TRBJ2-4	.	TRBV4-1	CASSPQGFQNIQYF	TGCGCCAGCAGCCCGCAGGGCTTCCAAAACATTCAGTACTTC
13	few	TRBJ1-5	TRBD1	TRBV2	CASTLDRGQPQHF	TGTGCCAGCACCCTGGACAGGGGTCAGCCCCAGCATTTT
14	.	TRBJ2-3	.	TRBV2	CASSELASTDTQYF	TGTGCCAGCAGTGAGTTAGCGAGCACAGATACGCAGTATTTT
14	.	TRBJ1-4	.	TRBV5-4	CASSVAGGREKLFF	TGTGCCAGCAGCGTCGCGGGGGGAAGAGAAAAACTGTTTTTT
13	few	TRBJ1-2	.	TRBV18	CASSPRTRGGYTF	TGTGCCAGCTCACCACGGACTCGGGGGGGCTACACCTTC
15	.	TRBJ2-7	TRBD2	TRBV9	CASSAGGGKFYEQYF	TGTGCCAGCAGCGCGGGGGGAGGGAAGTTCTACGAGCAGTACTTC
12	.	TRBJ2-7	TRBD1	TRBV6-5	CASTQGVYEQYF	TGTGCCAGCACGCAGGGGGTCTACGAGCAGTACTTC
15	.	TRBJ2-7	.	TRBV21-1	CASSKPAAGEGEQYF	TGTGCCAGCAGCAAACCTGCAGCGGGAGAGGGCGAGCAGTACTTC